These 22 T cell receptor beta chains came from one sample sequenced in a study of OX40 agonist ivuxolimab in advanced cancers. TCRdb's table, derived via immunoSEQ multiplex PCR, lists solely in-frame clones and lacks some. The sample lists roughly 55,000 clones, 60% to 80% occurring once. The material was CD4+ or CD8+ T cells sorted from blood, obtained in a trial of the OX40 agonist ivuxolimab. All receptors derive from an adult with an advanced solid tumor such as melanoma, head and neck, liver or kidney cancer.

The chain joins TRBV5-6 to TRBJ2-7; 9 nucleotides align to TRBD1. Germline values: CDR1 SGHDT, CDR2 YYEEEE. This CDR3 comprises 14 residues. J was trimmed by 4 bases and V by 3 bases; bases with no gene match: 5. The CDR3 reads CASSSPGQGYEQYF. The CDR3 DNA reads TGTGCCAGCAGCTCACCGGGACAGGGATACGAGCAGTACTTC.

The genes are TRBV6-6 and TRBJ2-2; 10 nucleotides align to TRBD1. The CDR3 spans 16 residues. CDR1 is MNHNY and CDR2 is SVGAGI in the germline V gene (reference sequence). V lost 2 bases, J lost 1 base, and 1 base stayed unmatched. CDR3 nucleotide sequence: TGTGCCAGCAGTTACGGACAGGGGGGGAACACCGGGGAGCTGTTTTTT. Protein: CASSYGQGGNTGELFF.

This clone was picked up a small number of times. The rearrangement uses TRBV29-1 and TRBJ2-1, with TRBD2 matching 10 bases. V lost 7 bases and J lost 7; bases outside the gene matches: 13. CDR1 SQVTM and CDR2 ANQGSEA come from the germline V gene. CDR3 length equals 15 residues. CDR3 sequence (DNA): TGCAGCGCTCGATTAGCTAGCGGGAGATGGAATGAGCAGTTCTTC. Its translation is CSARLASGRWNEQFF.

This clone was seen only a few times. This chain joins TRBV6-1 and TRBJ2-1, with TRBD2 identical over 9 bases. The CDR3 has 17 residues. The germline gives CDR1 MNHNS, CDR2 SASEGT. Trimming cost V 4 bases and J 7 bases; bases outside gene matches: 14. The CDR3 is CASSGSFSGSASNEQFF. The CDR3 DNA is TGTGCCAGCAGTGGATCCTTTAGCGGGAGCGCCTCGAATGAGCAGTTCTTC.

The rearrangement joins TRBV6-5 to TRBJ1-2; D is uncertain. Germline V gene lookup returns CDR1 MNHEY and CDR2 SVGAGI. The CDR3 covers 14 residues. V was pared by 7 bases and J by 8 bases, with 20 bases between. The CDR3 here is CASTQLWGLSGYTF. CDR3 nucleotide sequence: TGTGCCAGCACCCAACTTTGGGGTTTGAGCGGCTACACCTTC.

The chain carries TRBV5-1 and TRBJ2-1; 14 bases line up with TRBD2. The junction had 15 bases not matched to a gene; V was cut back by 4 bases and J by 15 bases. Germline values: CDR1 SGHRS, CDR2 YFSETQ. The CDR3 has 16 amino acids. CDR3 in amino acids: CASSTEGLAGVSGRFF. The CDR3 nucleotides are TGCGCCAGCAGCACTGAGGGACTAGCGGGAGTTTCGGGGCGGTTCTTC.

The rearrangement links TRBV11-2 to TRBJ1-5, with D unresolved. Per the germline V gene, CDR1 is SGHAT and CDR2 is FQNNGV. This CDR3 comprises 16 residues. V was cut by 0 bases and J by 3 bases, with 12 bases left in between. As DNA, the CDR3 is TGTGCCAGCAGCTTAGATTGGTATGGCACCAATCAGCCCCAGCATTTT. Residues: CASSLDWYGTNQPQHF. Complete variable domain (other parts from reference TRBV11-2 and TRBJ1-5): EAGVAQSPRYKIIEKRQSVAFWCNPISGHATLYWYQQILGQGPKLLIQFQNNGVVDDSQLPKDRFSAERLKGVDSTLKIQPAKLEDSAVYLCASSLDWYGTNQPQHFGDGTRLSIL.

This clone was seen a few times. The CDR3 spells CASSLVDRFWGTDTQYF. CDR3 nucleotide sequence: TGTGCCAGCAGCTTAGTAGACAGGTTTTGGGGGACAGATACGCAGTATTTT. This sequence joins TRBV7-9 and TRBJ2-3; possibly TRBD1 for D (6 bases). The CDR3 covers 17 residues. CDR1 SEHNR and CDR2 FQNEAQ come from the germline V gene (reference sequence). V lost 1 base to trimming and J lost 3 bases, with 17 bases between them.

The CDR3, as DNA: TGCAGTGCTCTACAAGAGACCCAGTACTTC. Encoded protein: CSALQETQYF. This chain connects TRBV20-1 to TRBJ2-5; no firm D call. From germline, CDR1 is DFQATT and CDR2 SNEGSKA (reference sequence). V lost 5 bases to trimming and J lost 2 bases, with 3 bases between them. The CDR3 is 10 residues long.

V usage is TRBV19 and J usage is TRBJ1-5; D gene uncertain. The CDR3 sequence is 16 residues long. Trimming cost V 0 bases and J 4 bases, with 13 bases left between them. CDR1 is LNHDA and CDR2 is SQIVND in the germline V gene (reference sequence). Here the CDR3 reads CASSIEGSRRNQPQHF. The CDR3 region has the DNA TGTGCCAGTAGTATAGAGGGATCCCGGCGGAATCAGCCCCAGCATTTT.

The chain links TRBV10-3 to TRBJ2-1, with D unresolved. V was trimmed by 2 bases and J by 13 bases, leaving 9 bases between them. Germline CDR1 and CDR2: ENHRY and SYGVKD. The CDR3 is 11 residues long. The DNA of the CDR3 is TGTGCCATCAGTGAGGAGGCAGGCCAGTTCTTC. It translates to CAISEEAGQFF.

The count of this clone is one. This chain links TRBV10-3 with TRBJ1-5, with TRBD1 matching over 8 bases. Germline V gene data show CDR1 as ENHRY and CDR2 as SYGVKD. J gave up 2 bases and V 6 bases, and 6 bases lay outside the gene matches. This CDR3 is 15 amino acids long. The CDR3 coding sequence is TGTGCCATCAGCCTTACAGGGGGGGGCAATCAGCCCCAGCATTTT. Its translation is CAISLTGGGNQPQHF.

The chain uses TRBV28 and TRBJ2-5; perhaps TRBD1 as D (6 bases). Trimming removed 6 bases at V and 4 bases at J, with 12 bases between. Germline-derived CDR1 and CDR2 are MDHEN and SYDVKM. This CDR3 has 13 residues. The CDR3, as DNA: TGTGCCAGCAGCCGTGGGGGCAGAGAGACCCAGTACTTC. Its protein is CASSRGGRETQYF.

For the CDR3, the DNA is TGCGCCAGCAGTGGATGGGCCGGGGAGCTGTTTTTT. As protein: CASSGWAGELFF. The chain recombines TRBV10-1 with TRBJ2-2; no firm D call. Between the trimmed V and J ends, which lost 4 bases and 6 bases, there was a span of 6 bases. CDR1 is WNHNN, CDR2 SYGVQD, per germline (reference sequence). The CDR3 covers 12 residues.

The chain is built from TRBV30 and TRBJ2-5; the D gene is possibly TRBD2 (5 bases). Germline lookup yields CDR1 GTSNPN and CDR2 SVGIG (reference sequence). The CDR3 length is 15 residues. Trimming removed 1 base at V and 1 base at J, with 13 bases between. The CDR3 protein is CAWSAPHGVQETQYF. The CDR3 nucleotides are TGTGCCTGGAGTGCTCCGCACGGGGTCCAAGAGACCCAGTACTTC.

The sample holds one count of this clone. This chain joins TRBV5-7 and TRBJ1-5, with D tentatively TRBD1 (5 bases). TRBV5-7 is reported as an ORF; its role is uncertain. The CDR3 sequence is 15 residues long. Trimming shortened V by 0 bases and J by 6 bases, and 13 bases separated the two germline ends. Here the CDR3 reads CASSLGGEAGQPQHF. In DNA, the CDR3 is TGTGCCAGCAGCTTGGGGGGGGAGGCGGGTCAGCCCCAGCATTTT.

The CDR3 region is CASSLTSGRGEKLFF. CDR3 DNA: TGTGCCAGCTCACTAACAAGTGGGCGAGGTGAAAAACTGTTTTTT. V is TRBV18 and J is TRBJ1-4; D gene ambiguous. The germline V and J ends were trimmed by 4 bases and 7 bases, with 16 bases remaining between them. In germline, CDR1 is KGHSH, CDR2 LQKENI. This CDR3 spans 15 amino acids.

V usage is TRBV11-2 and J usage is TRBJ1-2; D is unclear. This CDR3 is 13 amino acids long. Trimming stripped 7 bases from V and 4 bases from J, with 13 bases between. Germline CDR1 SGHAT, CDR2 FQNNGV. The CDR3 here is CASNPGGGYGYTF. CDR3 nucleotides: TGTGCCAGCAACCCCGGAGGAGGCTATGGCTACACCTTC.

J is TRBJ2-5 and V is TRBV5-4; D might be TRBD1 (6 bases). V was pared by 8 bases and J by 6 bases, with 32 bases between. From germline, CDR1 is SGHNT and CDR2 YYREEE (reference sequence). The CDR3 has 18 amino acids. The CDR3 coding sequence is TGTGCCAGTTCCAAGACAGGCGCTGGGCTGGTGGGAAGCAAGACCCAGTACTTC. As protein: CASSKTGAGLVGSKTQYF.

The chain links TRBV6-1 to TRBJ1-6; 10 nucleotides match TRBD1. In germline, CDR1 is MNHNS, CDR2 SASEGT. The CDR3 length is 15 residues. The J segment lost 7 bases and the V segment lost 6 bases, leaving 6 bases of the junction unmatched. This CDR3 reads CASSPDRGRNSPLHF. The CDR3 coding sequence is TGTGCCAGCAGCCCCGACAGGGGGCGGAATTCACCCCTCCACTTT.

This sequence joins TRBV5-1 and TRBJ2-7; D may be TRBD1 (5 bases). Trimming shortened V by 4 bases and J by 6 bases, and 14 bases separated the two germline ends. Looked up from germline, CDR1 is SGHRS and CDR2 is YFSETQ. This CDR3 is 13 amino acids long. CDR3 DNA: TGCGCCAGCAGCACTCCCCCCCAGGGCGAGCAGTACTTC. It codes for CASSTPPQGEQYF.

The chain joins TRBV19 to TRBJ2-5; D uncertain. Per the germline V gene, CDR1 is LNHDA and CDR2 is SQIVND (reference sequence). V shed 4 bases and J shed 3 bases, with 9 bases lying between them. The CDR3 spans 13 residues. This CDR3 reads CASSREREETQYF. The CDR3 DNA reads as TGTGCCAGTAGTAGGGAACGGGAAGAGACCCAGTACTTC.